Included here is one T cell receptor beta chain sequence, with context. The antigen is undetermined. This entry is derived from a study of Ad26.COV2.S vaccination and SARS-CoV-2 variants. Overall study results and limits: Placebo recipients showed lower spike-specific TCR breadth than vaccinees. Vaccine recipients and placebo recipients showed similar non-spike TCR breadth. It was reported that spike-specific CD8+ and CD4+ T cell responses were substantially broad after vaccination. Total T cell responses, in the TCR breadth and depth analyses, may have been underestimated.

The assay was immunoSEQ multiplex PCR, and TCRdb's table has in-frame clones only and misses some. The table lists about 350,000 clones, just over 90% of them singletons. The specimen was peripheral blood, collected after recovery from COVID-19. The origin of this receptor is a human donor who had recovered from COVID-19.

This CDR3 reads CASSRTLAGERGNSYEQYF. CDR3 coding DNA: TGTGCCAGCAGCCGTACTTTAGCGGGAGAACGAGGGAACTCCTACGAGCAGTACTTC. The chain employs TRBV7-9 and TRBJ2-7; 9 bases map to TRBD2. Germline CDR1 SEHNR, CDR2 FQNEAQ (reference sequence). The CDR3 consists of 19 residues. V was clipped by 5 bases and J by 0 bases; unmatched bases: 17.